A single sample gave rise to the 27 T cell receptor beta chains below, sequenced in a study of siplizumab effects on memory and regulatory T cells (dated by TCRdb to the late 2010s). The method was the immunoSEQ multiplex PCR assay. This is the immuneACCESS table as TCRdb keeps it, with only in-frame sequences that have V and J called. A part of the clones is gone; compared with another copy, unresolved V genes explain less than half, and the rest is unexplained. This sample is represented by about 82,000 clones; 87% of them were singletons. The ten largest make up under 2% of the sample. Material: Tregs sorted from blood. The receptors derive from a human donor in good health.

This sequence joins TRBV5-1 and TRBJ1-3; 7 bases are a match to TRBD1. The CDR3 covers 15 residues. CDR1 and CDR2 from the germline V gene are SGHRS and YFSETQ. After removal of 4 bases from V and 2 bases from J, the junction contained 6 bases not matched to a gene. CDR3 in amino acids: CASSRTGVTGNTIYF. The CDR3 coding sequence is TGCGCCAGCAGCAGAACAGGGGTTACTGGAAACACCATATATTTT.

This clone is a singleton in its sample. The chain combines TRBV19 with TRBJ1-5, with unresolved D. Trimming stripped 4 bases from V and 3 bases from J, with 7 bases between. The germline CDR1 and CDR2 sequences are LNHDA and SQIVND (reference sequence). The CDR3 contains 13 residues. CDR3 sequence (DNA): TGTGCCAGTAGTAGGGATGTCAATCAGCCCCAGCATTTT. It codes for CASSRDVNQPQHF. The full variable domain, in which reference TRBV19 and TRBJ1-5 provide the parts outside the CDR3, is DGGITQSPKYLFRKEGQNVTLSCEQNLNHDAMYWYRQDPGQGLRLIYYSQIVNDFQKGDIAEGYSVSREKKESFPLTVTSAQKNPTAFYLCASSRDVNQPQHFGDGTRLSIL.

The chain employs TRBV10-2 and TRBJ2-2; weak D call: TRBD1 (6 bases). The length of the CDR3 is 12 residues. Germline values: CDR1 WSHSY, CDR2 SAAADI. Trimming stripped 3 bases from V and 13 bases from J, with 12 bases between. For the CDR3, the DNA is TGCGCCAGCAGTGATGCGAGGGGGTGGCTGTTTTTT. It is translated as CASSDARGWLFF.

The chain recombines TRBV28 with TRBJ2-7; 9 nucleotides match TRBD1. CDR1 MDHEN and CDR2 SYDVKM come from the germline V gene. V lost 6 bases, J lost 2 bases, and 8 bases stayed unmatched. CDR3 length equals 15 residues. CDR3 bases: TGTGCCAGCAGCCCCAGGGACAGGGCTCCCTACGAGCAGTACTTC. Amino acids: CASSPRDRAPYEQYF.

The V gene is TRBV11-2, the J gene TRBJ1-1; D is unresolved. The CDR3 extends over 14 amino acids. V was pared by 1 base and J by 1 base, with 7 bases between. Looked up from germline, CDR1 is SGHAT and CDR2 is FQNNGV. The CDR3 DNA is TGTGCCAGCAGCTTAGGTCAGAGGAACACTGAAGCTTTCTTT. This gives the protein CASSLGQRNTEAFF. The full variable domain, with the rest looked up from reference TRBV11-2 and TRBJ1-1, is EAGVAQSPRYKIIEKRQSVAFWCNPISGHATLYWYQQILGQGPKLLIQFQNNGVVDDSQLPKDRFSAERLKGVDSTLKIQPAKLEDSAVYLCASSLGQRNTEAFFGQGTRLTVV.

About this clone: This sample includes further DNA sequences coding for the same CDR3. The CDR3 nucleotides read TGCGCCAGCAGCTTGGGAGGCTATGGCTACACCTTC. This gives the protein CASSLGGYGYTF. The V call is TRBV5-1, the J call TRBJ1-2; D gene ambiguous. The ends were cut back, 0 bases at V and 4 bases at J, with 4 bases in the middle. Germline CDR1 is SGHRS and CDR2 is YFSETQ. This CDR3 is 12 amino acids long.

The V call is TRBV6-4, the J call TRBJ2-7; D call uncertain. The length of the CDR3 is 14 residues. Per the germline V gene, CDR1 is MRHNA and CDR2 is SNTAGT. V lost 6 bases and J 1 base, leaving 13 bases between the germline ends. The CDR3 DNA sequence: TGTGCCAGCAGCAAAACGGGTGCTTCCTACGAGCAGTACTTC. This sequence encodes CASSKTGASYEQYF.

The chain employs TRBV6-1 and TRBJ2-1; no definite D call. This CDR3 is built from 11 residues. In germline, CDR1 is MNHNS, CDR2 SASEGT. Trimming removed 6 bases at V and 11 bases at J, with 11 bases between. The CDR3 reads CASRDRPQQFF. CDR3 nucleotide sequence: TGTGCCAGCAGGGATAGACCTCAGCAGTTCTTC.

This clone was observed a handful of times. This chain uses TRBV6-6 with TRBJ1-1, with D unclear. CDR3 length equals 11 residues. V was trimmed by 5 bases and J by 5 bases, leaving 6 bases between them. CDR1 is MNHNY and CDR2 is SVGAGI in the germline V gene (reference sequence). In DNA, the CDR3 is TGTGCCAGCAGTACCCAGACTGAAGCTTTCTTT. This codes for CASSTQTEAFF.

The CDR3 is CTSSQGIGPDTQYF. The DNA for the CDR3 is TGCACCAGCAGCCAAGGTATCGGGCCAGATACGCAGTATTTT. The rearrangement links TRBV1 to TRBJ2-3. TRBV1 constitutes a pseudogene. The CDR3 covers 14 residues.

V gene TRBV5-1 combines with J gene TRBJ2-1; TRBD2 aligns across 10 bases. This CDR3 spans 17 amino acids. The ends lost 5 bases at V and 0 bases at J; junction bases unmatched: 8. Germline CDR1 SGHRS, CDR2 YFSETQ. CDR3 in DNA: TGCGCCAGCAGTAGAACCTTAGCGGGAGGCTCCTACAATGAGCAGTTCTTC. Translated: CASSRTLAGGSYNEQFF. The full variable domain, in which reference TRBV5-1 and TRBJ2-1 provide the parts outside the CDR3, is KAGVTQTPRYLIKTRGQQVTLSCSPISGHRSVSWYQQTPGQGLQFLFEYFSETQRNKGNFPGRFSGRQFSNSRSEMNVSTLELGDSALYLCASSRTLAGGSYNEQFFGPGTRLTVL.

The CDR3 loop reads CASSLQLSYEQYF. DNA of the CDR3: TGTGCCAGCAGTCTTCAACTCTCCTACGAGCAGTACTTC. The chain carries TRBV27 and TRBJ2-7; D unresolved. The CDR3 is 13 amino acids. Germline loops: CDR1 MNHEY, CDR2 SMNVEV (reference sequence). V dropped 5 bases and J dropped 0 bases, with 8 bases sitting between them.

The CDR3: CASSQNPGLSEQYF. The DNA for the CDR3 is TGTGCCAGCAGTCAAAACCCAGGGCTCTCCGAGCAGTACTTC. The rearrangement joins TRBV6-5 to TRBJ2-7; the D gene is possibly TRBD1 (5 bases). CDR1 is MNHEY and CDR2 is SVGAGI in the germline V gene. Deletions cut 5 bases from V and 6 bases from J, with 17 bases between. The length of the CDR3 is 14 residues.

V is TRBV6-6 and J is TRBJ2-1; the D gene is possibly TRBD2 (5 bases). CDR3 length equals 16 residues. Germline V gives CDR1 MNHNY, CDR2 SVGAGI (reference sequence). V gave up 4 bases and J gave up 0 bases, with 13 bases separating them. The CDR3 spells CASSSQSGSSYNEQFF. CDR3 bases: TGTGCCAGCAGTTCCCAATCGGGAAGCTCCTACAATGAGCAGTTCTTC.

The J gene is TRBJ1-5, the V gene TRBV2, with D hard to call. CDR3 size: 13 residues. Trimming took off 10 bases at V and 7 bases at J, with 17 bases between the two ends. The germline gives CDR1 SNHLY, CDR2 FYNNEI. CDR3 bases: TGTGCCAACCGCGGAGGGCGGGAGCAGCCCCAGCATTTT. Translated, it gives CANRGGREQPQHF. The complete variable domain, with remaining parts taken from reference TRBV2 and TRBJ1-5, reads EPEVTQTPSHQVTQMGQEVILRCVPISNHLYFYWYRQILGQKVEFLVSFYNNEISEKSEIFDDQFSVERPDGSNFTLKIRSTKLEDSAMYFCANRGGREQPQHFGDGTRLSIL.

This sequence joins TRBV2 and TRBJ2-7, with 9 bases identical to TRBD1. The CDR3 consists of 16 residues. Germline V gene data show CDR1 as SNHLY and CDR2 as FYNNEI. V was pared by 5 bases and J by 0 bases, with 8 bases of the junction left unmatched. The CDR3 nucleotides are TGTGCCAGCAGTATAACAGGGGGCCCAACCTCCTACGAGCAGTACTTC. Its translation: CASSITGGPTSYEQYF.

The chain employs TRBV5-5 and TRBJ1-1; a weak D match, TRBD1 (5 bases). The CDR3 contains 17 residues. CDR1 and CDR2 from the germline V gene are SGHKS and YYEKEE (reference sequence). With 1 base removed from V and 0 bases from J, the gap between germline ends came to 16 bases. The CDR3 DNA follows: TGTGCCAGCAGCTTGAGCGGGGGGAACCCTTTGAACACTGAAGCTTTCTTT. Its translation: CASSLSGGNPLNTEAFF. The full variable domain, in which reference TRBV5-5 and TRBJ1-1 provide the parts outside the CDR3, is DAGVTQSPTHLIKTRGQQVTLRCSPISGHKSVSWYQQVLGQGPQFIFQYYEKEERGRGNFPDRFSARQFPNYSSELNVNALLLGDSALYLCASSLSGGNPLNTEAFFGQGTRLTVV.

This clone was found once. The chain has TRBV19 and TRBJ1-5; 8 bases agree with TRBD1. This CDR3 has 14 residues. V shed 8 bases and J 3 bases; nucleotides not matched to a gene: 6. CDR1 is LNHDA, CDR2 SQIVND, per germline (reference sequence). The CDR3 protein is CASYDRGNNQPQHF. The CDR3 DNA sequence: TGTGCCAGTTACGACAGGGGAAACAATCAGCCCCAGCATTTT.

The chain combines TRBV25-1 with TRBJ2-7, with TRBD1 identical over 7 bases. Germline values: CDR1 MGHDK, CDR2 SYGVNS. The CDR3 sequence is 15 residues long. Losses at the gene ends were 5 bases for V and 0 bases for J; bases not matched to a gene: 7. CDR3: CASSSANRGSYEQYF. In DNA, the CDR3 is TGTGCCAGCAGTTCCGCCAACAGGGGCTCCTACGAGCAGTACTTC.

This rearrangement joins TRBV10-3 to TRBJ1-2; possibly TRBD1 for D (5 bases). V was clipped by 3 bases and J by 4 bases, with 15 bases between them. CDR3 length: 15 residues. Germline lookup yields CDR1 ENHRY and CDR2 SYGVKD. CDR3 in amino acids: CAISDLTGDLYGYTF. The CDR3 DNA is TGTGCCATCAGTGACCTAACCGGGGACCTCTATGGCTACACCTTC.

The chain uses TRBV6-6 and TRBJ2-3; D gene unclear. The germline V gene has CDR1 MNHNY and CDR2 SVGAGI (reference sequence). V gave up 7 bases and J gave up 0 bases, with 2 bases separating them. The CDR3 is 11 amino acids. The CDR3 bases are TGTGCCAGCAAGAGCACAGATACGCAGTATTTT. Translated: CASKSTDTQYF.

The rearrangement links TRBV2 to TRBJ2-4; D gene unclear. In germline, CDR1 is SNHLY, CDR2 FYNNEI. This CDR3 spans 15 amino acids. V lost 7 bases and J 0 bases, leaving 13 bases between the germline ends. This CDR3 is CASTTDLLAKNIQYF. CDR3 nucleotide sequence: TGTGCCAGCACGACGGACCTACTAGCCAAAAACATTCAGTACTTC. Filled out from reference TRBV2 and TRBJ2-4, the complete variable domain reads EPEVTQTPSHQVTQMGQEVILRCVPISNHLYFYWYRQILGQKVEFLVSFYNNEISEKSEIFDDQFSVERPDGSNFTLKIRSTKLEDSAMYFCASTTDLLAKNIQYFGAGTRLSVL.

This clone occurred once. The V gene is TRBV28, the J gene TRBJ1-5; no definite D call. The germline gives CDR1 MDHEN, CDR2 SYDVKM. The CDR3 is made up of 11 amino acids. V gave up 5 bases and J gave up 7 bases, with 6 bases separating them. CDR3 in DNA: TGTGCCAGCAGTCGGCAACAGCCCCAGCATTTT. Translating it yields CASSRQQPQHF.

CDR3: CASSEGSGWTEAFF. The CDR3 nucleotides are TGTGCCAGCAGTGAAGGGTCAGGGTGGACTGAAGCTTTCTTT. This chain joins TRBV2 and TRBJ1-1, with D possibly being TRBD1 (5 bases). Trimming took 1 base from V and 5 from J, leaving 11 bases between them. The germline V gene has CDR1 SNHLY and CDR2 FYNNEI. The CDR3 has 14 amino acids.

V gene TRBV6-5 combines with J gene TRBJ2-7, with D unresolved. Germline V gene data show CDR1 as MNHEY and CDR2 as SVGAGI. This CDR3 spans 12 amino acids. V was clipped by 4 bases and J by 2 bases, with 6 bases between them. In DNA, the CDR3 is TGTGCCAGCAGTTCCAGTACCTACGAGCAGTACTTC. It specifies CASSSSTYEQYF.

The gene calls are TRBV9 and TRBJ2-2; no clear D. The CDR3 has 14 amino acids. In germline, CDR1 is SGDLS, CDR2 YYNGEE. Trimming cost V 0 bases and J 1 base, with 4 bases left between them. The CDR3 loop reads CASSVAGNTGELFF. In nucleotides, the CDR3 is TGTGCCAGCAGCGTAGCGGGGAACACCGGGGAGCTGTTTTTT. The full variable domain, rest sourced from reference TRBV9 and TRBJ2-2, is DSGVTQTPKHLITATGQRVTLRCSPRSGDLSVYWYQQSLDQGLQFLIQYYNGEERAKGNILERFSAQQFPDLHSELNLSSLELGDSALYFCASSVAGNTGELFFGEGSRLTVL.

The chain links TRBV6-5 to TRBJ2-3; 8 nucleotides match TRBD1. V gave up 7 bases and J gave up 3 bases; unmatched junction bases: 6. CDR1 and CDR2 (germline): MNHEY, SVGAGI. There are 14 residues in the CDR3. This CDR3 is CASTLNRGTDTQYF. The CDR3 bases are TGTGCCAGCACCTTAAACAGGGGGACAGATACGCAGTATTTT.